This T cell receptor beta chain was found in a study of CD8 T cells in ankylosing spondylitis. Whole-study results and caveats: A motif of fewer than ten highly homologous TCR beta variants was seen as apparently characteristic of ankylosing spondylitis blood.

This clonotype was counted at least ten times. Its antigen is unknown. Quantitative 5'-RACE with molecular barcodes was used to make the TCR beta libraries. TCRdb passed the 5' RACE reads through MiXCR, listing each CDR3 protein once. The sample shows hundreds of thousands of distinct CDR3 sequences, over 9.5% of them seen only once. The CDR3 sequence is 14 residues long. V was clipped by 6 bases and J by 5 bases, with 11 bases between them. The chain employs TRBV12-3 or TRBV12-4 and TRBJ1-6; D unresolved. Input material: blood, either unsorted or a sorted T cell fraction (not recorded which). This TCR was sampled from a male donor with ankylosing spondylitis. The CDR3 DNA follows: TGTGCCAGCAGCAGAAATATTGATAATTCACCCCTCCACTTT. Translation gives CASSRNIDNSPLHF.